This T cell receptor (beta chain) derives from a study of blood T cell repertoires in COVID-19. Study-level information: Acute and convalescent COVID-19 specimens originated in the United States, Italy and Spain.

The CDR3 totals 15 residues. The germline CDR1 and CDR2 sequences are MNHEY and SVGAGI. Deletions cut 7 bases from V and 0 bases from J, with 13 bases between. Assay used: immunoSEQ multiplex PCR; TCRdb lists only in-frame clones, some missing. The sample includes 280,000 or so clones, approximately 83% seen only once; the top ten take 2.2%. Cohort 3 recovery required two negative PCRs, clearance, or symptom resolution. The chain carries TRBV6-5 and TRBJ1-3; D possibly corresponds to TRBD1 (6 bases). The sequencing input was PBMCs or T cells enriched from blood (not recorded which). This clonotype was obtained from a man aged 25-45 years who had recovered from COVID-19. CDR3 in DNA: TGTGCCAGCAACAGGGCCGGTAGCTCTGGAAACACCATATATTTT. It specifies CASNRAGSSGNTIYF.